Listed below are T cell receptor beta chains from one sample, sequenced in a study of T cells in Graves' hyperthyroidism and ophthalmopathy. Via MiXCR, TCRdb re-called the multiplex PCR reads, giving one row per CDR3 protein. The table lists about 580,000 distinct CDR3 sequences, just over 45% of them singletons, with about 8.3% in the top ten. Source material: peripheral blood or thyroid tissue (not recorded which). The source is a woman under 30 with Graves' hyperthyroidism. CDR3s include the opening cysteine and the closing phenylalanine or tryptophan. The D gene is left open where the match is weak. Rows may omit the clone size; those that give it use once, few, many or a size class.

TRBV7-2	TRBD1	-	TRBJ1-2	CASRRGQGVHGYTF	TGTGCCAGCAGACGAGGACAGGGCGTTCATGGCTACACCTTC
TRBV7-2	-	-	TRBJ2-5	CASSQEGRETRYF	TGTGCCAGCAGCCAAGAGGGCCGGGAGACCCGGTACTTC
TRBV5-1	TRBD2	-	TRBJ2-1	CASSLAVAGGPEDEQFF	TGCGCCAGCAGCTTGGCCGTGGCGGGAGGCCCCGAGGATGAGCAGTTCTTC
TRBV7-9	TRBD2	many	TRBJ2-2	CASTPTSGRNTGELFF	TGTGCCAGCACCCCGACTAGCGGGAGGAACACCGGGGAGCTGTTTTTT
TRBV2	-	-	TRBJ1-3	CASRGSGDGNTIYF	TGTGCCAGCAGGGGGAGCGGCGACGGAAACACCATATATTTT
TRBV12-3/TRBV12-4	-	many	TRBJ1-5	CASSPRDYQPQHF	TGTGCCAGCAGTCCCAGGGATTATCAGCCCCAGCATTTT
TRBV9	-	few	TRBJ2-1	CASTGQDNEQFF	TGTGCCAGCACCGGGCAGGACAATGAGCAGTTCTTC
TRBV29-1	TRBD2	-	TRBJ2-5	CSLVGLAPQETQYF	TGCAGCTTAGTGGGACTAGCGCCACAAGAGACCCAGTACTTT
TRBV24-1	-	-	TRBJ1-2	CATSMEDYYGYTF	TGTGCCACCAGTATGGAGGACTACTATGGCTACACCTTC
TRBV20-1	-	few	TRBJ2-1	CSGGRSSYNEQFF	TGCAGTGGAGGGAGGAGCTCCTACAATGAGCAGTTCTTC
TRBV11-3	TRBD2	-	TRBJ2-7	CASSLGLATCEQYF	TGTGCCAGCAGCTTAGGACTAGCTACGTGCGAGCAGTACTTC
TRBV7-2	-	many	TRBJ1-1	CASSLSRNTEAFF	TGTGCCAGCAGCTTGTCGAGGAACACTGAAGCTTTCTTT
TRBV7-2	-	-	TRBJ2-3	CASSSGAGTTDTQYF	TGTGCCAGCAGCTCCGGGGCGGGGACCACAGATACGCAGTATTTT
TRBV27	-	many	TRBJ2-7	CASAEGTYEQYF	TGTGCCAGCGCCGAAGGGACCTACGAGCAGTACTTC
TRBV4-3	TRBD1	many	TRBJ1-4	CASSQGGTGQSEKLFF	TGCGCCAGCAGCCAAGGAGGGACAGGGCAAAGTGAAAAACTGTTTTTT
TRBV6-5	TRBD1	many	TRBJ2-5	CASSWTGGQETQYF	TGTGCCAGCAGTTGGACAGGGGGCCAAGAGACCCAGTACTTC